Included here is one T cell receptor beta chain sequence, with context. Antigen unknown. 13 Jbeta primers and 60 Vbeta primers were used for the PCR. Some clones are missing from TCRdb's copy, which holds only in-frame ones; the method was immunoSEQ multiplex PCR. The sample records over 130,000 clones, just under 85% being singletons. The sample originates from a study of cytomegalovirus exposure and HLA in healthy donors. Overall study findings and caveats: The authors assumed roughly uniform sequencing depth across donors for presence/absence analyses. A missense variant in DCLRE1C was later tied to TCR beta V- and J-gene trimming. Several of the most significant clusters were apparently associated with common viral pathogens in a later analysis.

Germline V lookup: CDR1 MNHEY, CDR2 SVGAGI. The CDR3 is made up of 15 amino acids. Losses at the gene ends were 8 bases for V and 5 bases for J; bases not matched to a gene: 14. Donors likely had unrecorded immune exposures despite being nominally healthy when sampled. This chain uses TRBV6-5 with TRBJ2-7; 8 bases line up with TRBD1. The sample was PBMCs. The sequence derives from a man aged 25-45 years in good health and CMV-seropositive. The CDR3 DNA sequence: TGTGCCAGCGGGTTCAGGGGGCCACTTACTAACGAGCAGTACTTC. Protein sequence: CASGFRGPLTNEQYF.